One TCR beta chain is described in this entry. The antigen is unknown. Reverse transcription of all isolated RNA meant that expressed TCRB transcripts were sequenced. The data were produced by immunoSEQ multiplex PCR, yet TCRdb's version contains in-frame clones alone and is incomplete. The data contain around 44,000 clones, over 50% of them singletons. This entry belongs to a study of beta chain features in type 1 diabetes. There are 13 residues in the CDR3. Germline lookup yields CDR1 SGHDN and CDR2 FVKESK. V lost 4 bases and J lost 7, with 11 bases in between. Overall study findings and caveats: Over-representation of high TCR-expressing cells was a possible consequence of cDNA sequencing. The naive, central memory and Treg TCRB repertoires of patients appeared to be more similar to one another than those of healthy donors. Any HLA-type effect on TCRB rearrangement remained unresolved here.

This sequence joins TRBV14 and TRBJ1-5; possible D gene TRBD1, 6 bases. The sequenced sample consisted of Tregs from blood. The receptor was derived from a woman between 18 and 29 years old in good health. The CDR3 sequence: CASSLNREQPQHF. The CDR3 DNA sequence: TGTGCCAGCAGCCTAAACAGGGAACAGCCCCAGCATTTT.